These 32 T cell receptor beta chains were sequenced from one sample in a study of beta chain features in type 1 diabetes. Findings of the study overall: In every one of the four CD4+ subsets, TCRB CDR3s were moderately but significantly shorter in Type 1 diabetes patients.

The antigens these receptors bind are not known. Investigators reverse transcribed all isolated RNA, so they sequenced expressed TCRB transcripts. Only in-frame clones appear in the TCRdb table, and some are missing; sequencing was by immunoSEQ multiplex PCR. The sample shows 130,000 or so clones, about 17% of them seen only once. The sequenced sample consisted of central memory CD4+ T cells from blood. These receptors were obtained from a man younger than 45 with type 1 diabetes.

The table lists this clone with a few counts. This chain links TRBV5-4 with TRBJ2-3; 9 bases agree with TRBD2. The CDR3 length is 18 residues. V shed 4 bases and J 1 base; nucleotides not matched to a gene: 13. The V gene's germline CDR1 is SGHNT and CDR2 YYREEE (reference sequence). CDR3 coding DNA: TGTGCCAGCAGCCCGGGGGGTCTAGCGGGAACCGGCACAGATACGCAGTATTTT. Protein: CASSPGGLAGTGTDTQYF.

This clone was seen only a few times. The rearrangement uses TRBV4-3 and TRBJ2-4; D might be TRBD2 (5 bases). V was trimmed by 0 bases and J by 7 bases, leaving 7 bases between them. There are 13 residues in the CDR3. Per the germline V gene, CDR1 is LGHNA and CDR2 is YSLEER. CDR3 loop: CASSQETGNIQYF. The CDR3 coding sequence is TGCGCCAGCAGCCAAGAGACGGGGAACATTCAGTACTTC.

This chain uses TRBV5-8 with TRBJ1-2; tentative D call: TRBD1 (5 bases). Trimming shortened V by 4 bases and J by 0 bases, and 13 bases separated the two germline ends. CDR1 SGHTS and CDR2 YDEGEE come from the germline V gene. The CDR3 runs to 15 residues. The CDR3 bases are TGTGCCAGCAGCCCGCAGGGATGGGCTAACTATGGCTACACCTTC. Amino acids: CASSPQGWANYGYTF.

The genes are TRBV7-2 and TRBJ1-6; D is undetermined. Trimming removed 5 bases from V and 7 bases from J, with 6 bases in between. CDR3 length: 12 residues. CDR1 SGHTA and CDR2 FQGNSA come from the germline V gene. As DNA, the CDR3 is TGTGCCAGCAGCCACGGGAATTCACCCCTCCACTTT. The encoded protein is CASSHGNSPLHF.

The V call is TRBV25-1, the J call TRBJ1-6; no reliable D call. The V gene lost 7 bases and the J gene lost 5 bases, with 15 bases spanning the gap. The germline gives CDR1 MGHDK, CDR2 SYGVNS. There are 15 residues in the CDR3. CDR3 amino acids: CASTPDLGDNSPLHF. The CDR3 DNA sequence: TGTGCCAGCACCCCCGATCTGGGCGATAATTCACCCCTCCACTTT.

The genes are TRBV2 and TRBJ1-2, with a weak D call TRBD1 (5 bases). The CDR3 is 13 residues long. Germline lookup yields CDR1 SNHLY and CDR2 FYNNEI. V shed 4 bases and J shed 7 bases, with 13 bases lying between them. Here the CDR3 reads CASSVGDLSGYTF. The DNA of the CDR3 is TGTGCCAGCAGTGTGGGGGATTTATCTGGCTACACCTTC.

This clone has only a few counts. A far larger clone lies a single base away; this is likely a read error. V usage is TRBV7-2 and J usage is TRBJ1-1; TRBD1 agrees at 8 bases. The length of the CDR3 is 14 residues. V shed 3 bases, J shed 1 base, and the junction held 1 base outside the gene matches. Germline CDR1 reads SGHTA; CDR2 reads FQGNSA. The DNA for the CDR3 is TGTGCCAGCAGCTTTGGACAGGGGAACACTGAAGCTTTCTTT. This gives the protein CASSFGQGNTEAFF.

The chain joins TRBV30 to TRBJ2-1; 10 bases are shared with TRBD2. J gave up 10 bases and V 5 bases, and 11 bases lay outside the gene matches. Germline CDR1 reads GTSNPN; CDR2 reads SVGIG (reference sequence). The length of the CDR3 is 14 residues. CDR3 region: CAWDRLSGGDEQFF. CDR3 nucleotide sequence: TGTGCCTGGGACCGCCTGAGCGGGGGGGACGAGCAGTTCTTC.

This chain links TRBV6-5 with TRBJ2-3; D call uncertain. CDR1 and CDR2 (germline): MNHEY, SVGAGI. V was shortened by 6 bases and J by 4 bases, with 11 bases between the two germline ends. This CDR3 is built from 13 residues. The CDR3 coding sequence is TGTGCCAGCAGCCTACAAGGAGCAGATACGCAGTATTTT. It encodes CASSLQGADTQYF.

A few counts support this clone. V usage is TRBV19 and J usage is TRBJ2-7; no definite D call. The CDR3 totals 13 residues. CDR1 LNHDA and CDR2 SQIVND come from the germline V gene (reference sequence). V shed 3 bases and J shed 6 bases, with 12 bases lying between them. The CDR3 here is CASSISLEGEQYF. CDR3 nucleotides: TGTGCCAGTAGTATCTCCCTAGAAGGCGAGCAGTACTTC.

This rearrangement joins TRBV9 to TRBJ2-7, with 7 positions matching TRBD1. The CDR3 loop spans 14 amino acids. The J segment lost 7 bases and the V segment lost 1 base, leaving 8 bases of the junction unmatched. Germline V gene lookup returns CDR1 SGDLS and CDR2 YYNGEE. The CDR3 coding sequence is TGTGCCAGCAGCGTATCCGACAGGGTCGAGGAGCAGTACTTC. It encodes CASSVSDRVEEQYF. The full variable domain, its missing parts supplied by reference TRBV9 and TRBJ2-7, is DSGVTQTPKHLITATGQRVTLRCSPRSGDLSVYWYQQSLDQGLQFLIQYYNGEERAKGNILERFSAQQFPDLHSELNLSSLELGDSALYFCASSVSDRVEEQYFGPGTRLTVT.

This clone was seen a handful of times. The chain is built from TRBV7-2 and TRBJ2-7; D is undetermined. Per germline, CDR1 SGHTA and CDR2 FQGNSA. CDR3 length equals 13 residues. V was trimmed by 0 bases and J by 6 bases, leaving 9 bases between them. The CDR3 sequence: CASSLAAVGEQYF. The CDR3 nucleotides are TGTGCCAGCAGCTTAGCCGCGGTTGGCGAGCAGTACTTC.

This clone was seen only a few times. CDR3 protein: CASSLRDEPTDTQYF. The DNA for the CDR3 is TGTGCCAGCAGCTTACGGGACGAACCCACAGATACGCAGTATTTT. The gene calls are TRBV7-6 and TRBJ2-3, with D perhaps TRBD1 or TRBD2 (5 bases each). The ends were cut back, 2 bases at V and 2 bases at J, with 11 bases in the middle. The V gene's germline CDR1 is SGHVS and CDR2 FNYEAQ. The CDR3 length is 15 residues.

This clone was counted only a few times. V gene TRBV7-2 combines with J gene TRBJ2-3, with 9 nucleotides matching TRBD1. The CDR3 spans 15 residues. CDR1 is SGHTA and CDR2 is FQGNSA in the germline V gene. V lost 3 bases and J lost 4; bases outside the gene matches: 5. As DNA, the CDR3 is TGTGCCAGCAGCTTCCGGACAGGGGCGGCAGATACGCAGTATTTT. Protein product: CASSFRTGAADTQYF.

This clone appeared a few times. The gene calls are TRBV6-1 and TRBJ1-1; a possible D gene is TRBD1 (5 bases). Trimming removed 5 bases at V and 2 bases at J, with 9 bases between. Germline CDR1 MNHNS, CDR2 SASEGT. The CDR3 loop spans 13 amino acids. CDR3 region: CASSHTGNTEAFF. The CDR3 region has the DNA TGTGCCAGCAGTCATACAGGTAACACTGAAGCTTTCTTT.

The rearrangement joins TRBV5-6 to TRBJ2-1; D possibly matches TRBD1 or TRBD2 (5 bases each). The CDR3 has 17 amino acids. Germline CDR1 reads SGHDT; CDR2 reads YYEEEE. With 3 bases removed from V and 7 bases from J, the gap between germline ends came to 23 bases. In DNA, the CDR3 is TGTGCCAGCAGCTCCCTACTAGACAGTAATGGCTTGAATGAGCAGTTCTTC. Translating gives CASSSLLDSNGLNEQFF.

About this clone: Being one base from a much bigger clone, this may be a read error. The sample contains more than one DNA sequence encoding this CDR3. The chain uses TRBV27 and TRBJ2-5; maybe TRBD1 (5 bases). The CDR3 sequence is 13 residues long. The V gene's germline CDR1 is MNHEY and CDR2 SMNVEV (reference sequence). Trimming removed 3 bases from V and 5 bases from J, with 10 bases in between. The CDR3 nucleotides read TGTGCCAGCAGTTTCAGGGTCCGGGAGACCCAGTACTTC. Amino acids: CASSFRVRETQYF.

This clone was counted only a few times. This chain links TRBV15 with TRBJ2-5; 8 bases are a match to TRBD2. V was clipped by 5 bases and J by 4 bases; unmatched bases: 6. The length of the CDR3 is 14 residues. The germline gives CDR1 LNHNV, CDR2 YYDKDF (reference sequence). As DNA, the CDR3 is TGTGCCACCAGCGGAGGGGGACTAGGAGAGACCCAGTACTTC. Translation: CATSGGGLGETQYF.

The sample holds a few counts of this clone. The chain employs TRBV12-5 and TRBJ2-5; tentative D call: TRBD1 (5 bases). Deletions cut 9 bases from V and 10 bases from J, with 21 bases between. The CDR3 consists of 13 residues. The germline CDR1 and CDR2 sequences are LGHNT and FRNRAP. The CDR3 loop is CARGRSGLSGQYF. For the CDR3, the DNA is TGTGCTAGGGGCCGTTCAGGGCTGAGTGGCCAGTACTTC.

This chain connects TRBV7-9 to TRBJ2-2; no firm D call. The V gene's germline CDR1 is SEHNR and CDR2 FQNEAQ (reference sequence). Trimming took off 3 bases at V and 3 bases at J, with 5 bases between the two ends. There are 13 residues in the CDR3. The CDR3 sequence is CASSFRDTGELFF. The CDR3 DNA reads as TGTGCCAGCAGCTTCCGCGACACCGGGGAGCTGTTTTTT.

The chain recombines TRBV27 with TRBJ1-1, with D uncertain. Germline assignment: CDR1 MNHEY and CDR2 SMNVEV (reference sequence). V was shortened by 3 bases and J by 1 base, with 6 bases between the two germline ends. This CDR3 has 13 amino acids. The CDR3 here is CASSFLENTEAFF. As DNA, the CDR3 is TGTGCCAGCAGTTTCCTAGAGAACACTGAAGCTTTCTTT.

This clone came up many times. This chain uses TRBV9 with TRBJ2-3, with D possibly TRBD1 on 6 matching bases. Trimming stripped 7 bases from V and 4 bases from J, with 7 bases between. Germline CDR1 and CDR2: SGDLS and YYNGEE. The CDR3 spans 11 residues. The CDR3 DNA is TGTGCCAGCCAGGGGCCAGATACGCAGTATTTT. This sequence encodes CASQGPDTQYF.

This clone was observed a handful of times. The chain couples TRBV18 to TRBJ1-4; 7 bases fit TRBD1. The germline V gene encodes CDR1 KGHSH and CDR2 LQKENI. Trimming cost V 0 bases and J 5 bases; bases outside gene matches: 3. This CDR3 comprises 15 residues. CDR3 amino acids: CASSPPGQPNEKLFF. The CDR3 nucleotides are TGTGCCAGCTCACCACCGGGACAGCCCAATGAAAAACTGTTTTTT.

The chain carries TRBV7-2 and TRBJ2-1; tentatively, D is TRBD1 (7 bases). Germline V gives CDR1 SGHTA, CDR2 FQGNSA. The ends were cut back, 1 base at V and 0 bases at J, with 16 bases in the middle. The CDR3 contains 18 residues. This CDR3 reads CASSLDQGGSTSYNEQFF. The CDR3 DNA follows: TGTGCCAGCAGCTTAGATCAGGGGGGCTCAACCTCCTACAATGAGCAGTTCTTC.

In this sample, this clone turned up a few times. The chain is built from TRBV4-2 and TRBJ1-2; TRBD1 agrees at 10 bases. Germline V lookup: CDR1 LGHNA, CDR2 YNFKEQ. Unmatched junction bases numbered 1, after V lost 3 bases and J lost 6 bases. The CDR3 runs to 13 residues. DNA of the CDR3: TGTGCCAGCAGCCAGACAGGGGGCGATGGCTACACCTTC. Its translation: CASSQTGGDGYTF.

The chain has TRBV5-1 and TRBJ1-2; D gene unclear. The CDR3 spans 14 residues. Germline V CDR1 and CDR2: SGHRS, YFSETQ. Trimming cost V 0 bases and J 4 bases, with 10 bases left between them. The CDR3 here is CASSLEGSLYGYTF. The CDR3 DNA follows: TGCGCCAGCAGCTTGGAAGGCAGCCTCTATGGCTACACCTTC.

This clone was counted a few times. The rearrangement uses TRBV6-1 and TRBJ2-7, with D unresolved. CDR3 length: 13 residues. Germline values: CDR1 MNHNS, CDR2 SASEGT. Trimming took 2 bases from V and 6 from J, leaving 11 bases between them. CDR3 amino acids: CASSETPGFEQYF. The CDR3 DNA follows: TGTGCCAGCAGTGAAACCCCGGGTTTCGAGCAGTACTTC.

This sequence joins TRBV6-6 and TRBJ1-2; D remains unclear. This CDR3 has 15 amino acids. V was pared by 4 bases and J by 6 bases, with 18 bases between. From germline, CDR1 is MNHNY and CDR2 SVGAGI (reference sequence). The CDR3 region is CASSSFSESLDGYTF. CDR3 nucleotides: TGTGCCAGCAGTTCCTTCAGTGAATCCCTGGATGGCTACACCTTC.

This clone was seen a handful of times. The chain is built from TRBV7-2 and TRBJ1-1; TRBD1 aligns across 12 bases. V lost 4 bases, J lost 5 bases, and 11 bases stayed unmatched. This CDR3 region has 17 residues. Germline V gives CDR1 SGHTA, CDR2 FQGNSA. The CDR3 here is CASSYTGTGGSWTEAFF. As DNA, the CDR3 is TGTGCCAGCAGCTACACCGGGACAGGGGGCTCGTGGACTGAAGCTTTCTTT.

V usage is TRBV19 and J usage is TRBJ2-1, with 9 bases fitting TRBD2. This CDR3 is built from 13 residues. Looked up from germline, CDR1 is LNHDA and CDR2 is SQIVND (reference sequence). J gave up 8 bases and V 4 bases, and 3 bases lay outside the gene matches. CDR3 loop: CASSTGLAHEQFF. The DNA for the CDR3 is TGTGCCAGTAGTACGGGACTAGCACATGAGCAGTTCTTC.

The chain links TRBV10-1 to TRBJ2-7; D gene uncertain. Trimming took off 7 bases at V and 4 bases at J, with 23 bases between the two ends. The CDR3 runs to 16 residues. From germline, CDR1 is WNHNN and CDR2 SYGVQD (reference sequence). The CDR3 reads CASKTPAPELYYEQYF. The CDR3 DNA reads TGCGCCAGCAAAACCCCAGCCCCAGAATTATATTACGAGCAGTACTTC.

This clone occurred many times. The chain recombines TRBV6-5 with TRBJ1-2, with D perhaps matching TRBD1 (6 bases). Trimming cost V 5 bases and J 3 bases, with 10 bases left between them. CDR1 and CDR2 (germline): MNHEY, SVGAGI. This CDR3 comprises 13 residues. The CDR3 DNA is TGTGCCAGCAGTCCGGACAGCTACTATGGCTACACCTTC. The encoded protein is CASSPDSYYGYTF.